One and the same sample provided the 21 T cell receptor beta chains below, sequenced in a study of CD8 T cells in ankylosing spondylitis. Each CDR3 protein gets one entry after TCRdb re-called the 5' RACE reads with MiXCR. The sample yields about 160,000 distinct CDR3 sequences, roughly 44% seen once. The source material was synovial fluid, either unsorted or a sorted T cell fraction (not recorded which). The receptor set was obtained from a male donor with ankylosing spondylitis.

As DNA, the CDR3 is TGTGCCAGCAGTGAAGGTTTGGGCACCCGCACTGAAGCTTTCTTT. This translates into CASSEGLGTRTEAFF. The gene calls are TRBV2 and TRBJ1-1, with unresolved D. Trimming removed 1 base from V and 4 bases from J, with 13 bases in between. Germline CDR1 reads SNHLY; CDR2 reads FYNNEI. CDR3 size: 15 residues.

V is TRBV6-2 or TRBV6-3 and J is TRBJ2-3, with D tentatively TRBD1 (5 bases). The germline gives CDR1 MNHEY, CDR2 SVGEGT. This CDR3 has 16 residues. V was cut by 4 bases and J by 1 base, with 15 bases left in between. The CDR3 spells CASSWTFLSGTDTQYF. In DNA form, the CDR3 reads TGTGCCAGCAGTTGGACATTCCTAAGTGGCACAGATACGCAGTATTTT.

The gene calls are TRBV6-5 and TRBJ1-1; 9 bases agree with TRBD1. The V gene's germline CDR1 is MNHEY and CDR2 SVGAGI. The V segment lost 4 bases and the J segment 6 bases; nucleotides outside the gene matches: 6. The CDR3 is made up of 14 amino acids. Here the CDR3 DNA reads TGTGCCAGCAGTTTCCCACAGGGGGCGGCTGAAGCTTTCTTT. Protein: CASSFPQGAAEAFF.

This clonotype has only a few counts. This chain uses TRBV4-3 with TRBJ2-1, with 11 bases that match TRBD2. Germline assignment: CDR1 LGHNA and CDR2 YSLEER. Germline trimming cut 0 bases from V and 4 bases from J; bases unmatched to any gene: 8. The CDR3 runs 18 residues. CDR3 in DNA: TGCGCCAGCAGCCAAGATCCGGCTAGCGGGAGGTGGTACAATGAGCAGTTCTTC. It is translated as CASSQDPASGRWYNEQFF.

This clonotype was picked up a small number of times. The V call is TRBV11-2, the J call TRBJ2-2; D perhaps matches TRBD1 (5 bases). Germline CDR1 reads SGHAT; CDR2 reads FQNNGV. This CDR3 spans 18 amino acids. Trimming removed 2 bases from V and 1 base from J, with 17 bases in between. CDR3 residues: CASSLPYNPQGNTGELFF. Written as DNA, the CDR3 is TGTGCCAGCAGCTTACCCTATAACCCCCAGGGGAACACCGGGGAGCTGTTTTTT.

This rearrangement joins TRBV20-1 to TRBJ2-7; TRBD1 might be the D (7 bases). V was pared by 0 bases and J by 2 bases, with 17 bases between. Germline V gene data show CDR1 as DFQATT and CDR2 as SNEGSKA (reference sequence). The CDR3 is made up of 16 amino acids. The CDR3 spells CSAREGKVRGAYEQYF. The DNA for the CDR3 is TGCAGTGCTAGAGAGGGAAAGGTCAGGGGGGCCTACGAGCAGTACTTC.

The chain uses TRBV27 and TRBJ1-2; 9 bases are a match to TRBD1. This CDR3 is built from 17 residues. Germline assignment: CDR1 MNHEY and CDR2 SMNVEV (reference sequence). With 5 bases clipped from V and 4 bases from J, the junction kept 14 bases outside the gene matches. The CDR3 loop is CASSATGGYSLAYGYTF. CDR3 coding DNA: TGTGCCAGCAGTGCGACAGGGGGATATAGTTTAGCCTATGGCTACACCTTC.

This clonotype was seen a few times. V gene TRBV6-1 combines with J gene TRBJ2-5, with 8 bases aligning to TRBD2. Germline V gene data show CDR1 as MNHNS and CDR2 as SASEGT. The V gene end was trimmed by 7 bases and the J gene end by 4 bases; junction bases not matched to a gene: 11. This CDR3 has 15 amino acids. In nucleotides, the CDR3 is TGTGCCAGCACCCCTGACGGGGGGGCCGGAGAGACCCAGTACTTC. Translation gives CASTPDGGAGETQYF.

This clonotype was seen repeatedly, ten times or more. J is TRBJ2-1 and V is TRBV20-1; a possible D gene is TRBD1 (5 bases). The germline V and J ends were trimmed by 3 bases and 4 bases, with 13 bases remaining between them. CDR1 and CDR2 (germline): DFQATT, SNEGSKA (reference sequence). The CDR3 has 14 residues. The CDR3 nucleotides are TGCAGTGCTAGCGGTGGGGCCGATTACAATGAGCAGTTCTTC. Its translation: CSASGGADYNEQFF.

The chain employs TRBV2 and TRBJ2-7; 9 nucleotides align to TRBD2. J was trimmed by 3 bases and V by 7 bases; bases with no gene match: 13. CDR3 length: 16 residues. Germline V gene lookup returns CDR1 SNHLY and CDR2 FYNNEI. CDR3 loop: CASTALAGTFYYEQYF. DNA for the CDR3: TGTGCCAGCACCGCTCTAGCGGGAACTTTCTACTACGAGCAGTACTTC.

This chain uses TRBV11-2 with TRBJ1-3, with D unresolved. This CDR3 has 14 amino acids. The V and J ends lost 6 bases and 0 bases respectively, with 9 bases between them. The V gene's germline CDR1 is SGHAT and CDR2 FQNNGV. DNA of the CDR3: TGTGCCAGCAGTCCGGTAAACTCTGGAAACACCATATATTTT. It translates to CASSPVNSGNTIYF.

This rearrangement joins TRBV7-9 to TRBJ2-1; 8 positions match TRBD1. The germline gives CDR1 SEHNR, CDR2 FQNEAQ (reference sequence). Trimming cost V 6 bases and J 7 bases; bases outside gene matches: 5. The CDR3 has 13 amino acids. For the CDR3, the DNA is TGTGCCAGCAGTCAGGGGGCTCTAAATGAGCAGTTCTTC. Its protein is CASSQGALNEQFF.

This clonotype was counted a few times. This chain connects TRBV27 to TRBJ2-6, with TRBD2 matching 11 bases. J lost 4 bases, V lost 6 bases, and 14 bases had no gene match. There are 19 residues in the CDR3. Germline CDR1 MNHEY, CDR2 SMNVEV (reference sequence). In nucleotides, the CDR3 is TGTGCCAGCAGAATAACTAGCGGGGGAAGCGGCTTGGGGGCCAACGTCCTGACTTTC. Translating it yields CASRITSGGSGLGANVLTF. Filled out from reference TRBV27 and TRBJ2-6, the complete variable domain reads EAQVTQNPRYLITVTGKKLTVTCSQNMNHEYMSWYRQDPGLGLRQIYYSMNVEVTDKGDVPEGYKVSRKEKRNFPLILESPSPNQTSLYFCASRITSGGSGLGANVLTFGAGSRLTVL.

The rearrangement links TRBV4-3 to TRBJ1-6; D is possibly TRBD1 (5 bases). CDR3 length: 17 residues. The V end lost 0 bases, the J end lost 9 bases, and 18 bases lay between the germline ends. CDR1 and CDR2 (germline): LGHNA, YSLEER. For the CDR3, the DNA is TGCGCCAGCAGCCAAGATTGGGGGGATCAAGCCGGTTCACCCCTCCACTTT. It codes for CASSQDWGDQAGSPLHF.

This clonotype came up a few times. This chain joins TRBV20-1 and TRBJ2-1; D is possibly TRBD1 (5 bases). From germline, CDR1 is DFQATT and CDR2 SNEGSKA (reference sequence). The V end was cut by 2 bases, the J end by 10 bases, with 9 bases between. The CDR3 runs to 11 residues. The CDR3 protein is CSARTDREQFF. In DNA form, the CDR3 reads TGCAGTGCTAGAACTGACAGAGAGCAGTTCTTC.

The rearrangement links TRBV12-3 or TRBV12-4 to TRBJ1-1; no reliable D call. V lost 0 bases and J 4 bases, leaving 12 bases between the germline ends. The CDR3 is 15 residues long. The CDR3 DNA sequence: TGTGCCAGCAGTTTAGCGACATTCTTGGGCACTGAAGCTTTCTTT. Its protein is CASSLATFLGTEAFF.

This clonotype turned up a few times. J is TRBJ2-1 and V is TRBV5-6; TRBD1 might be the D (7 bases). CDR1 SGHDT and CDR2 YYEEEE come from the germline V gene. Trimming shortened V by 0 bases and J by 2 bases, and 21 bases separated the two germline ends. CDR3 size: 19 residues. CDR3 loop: CASSLGVGWQGGTYNEQFF. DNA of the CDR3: TGTGCCAGCAGCTTGGGAGTAGGGTGGCAGGGGGGCACCTACAATGAGCAGTTCTTC.

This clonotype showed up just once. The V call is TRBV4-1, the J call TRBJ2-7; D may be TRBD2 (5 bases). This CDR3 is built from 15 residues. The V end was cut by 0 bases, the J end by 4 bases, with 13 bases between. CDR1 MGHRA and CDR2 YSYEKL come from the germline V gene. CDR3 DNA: TGCGCCAGCAGCCAAGATCCCGAGGCGGGTTACGAGCAGTACTTC. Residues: CASSQDPEAGYEQYF.

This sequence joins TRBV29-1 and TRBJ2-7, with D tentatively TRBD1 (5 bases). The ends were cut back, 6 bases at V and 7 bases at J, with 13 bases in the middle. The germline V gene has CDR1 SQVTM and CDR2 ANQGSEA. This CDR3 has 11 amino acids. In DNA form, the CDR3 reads TGCAGCGTCCCAGGGCCCCGGGAGCAGTACTTC. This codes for CSVPGPREQYF.

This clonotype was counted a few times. As DNA, the CDR3 is TGTGCCAGCAGCCCCGGGAGCGGAAAACTGTTTTTT. Encoded protein: CASSPGSGKLFF. The chain carries TRBV13 and TRBJ1-4; unclear D gene. Germline loops: CDR1 PRHDT, CDR2 FYEKMQ (reference sequence). CDR3 length: 12 residues. V lost 5 bases, J lost 10 bases, and 11 bases lay in between.

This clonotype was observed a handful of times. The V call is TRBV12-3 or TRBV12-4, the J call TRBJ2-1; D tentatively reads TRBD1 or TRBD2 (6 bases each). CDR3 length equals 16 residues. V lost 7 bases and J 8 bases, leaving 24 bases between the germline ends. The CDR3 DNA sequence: TGTGCCAGCACCCATGGCTTAGGGGGGCCTAGAGATGAGCAGTTCTTC. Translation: CASTHGLGGPRDEQFF.